This entry lists 24 T cell receptor beta chains sequenced from one sample in a study of blood T cell repertoires in COVID-19. Sequencing was performed with immunoSEQ multiplex PCR; in TCRdb, only in-frame clones are kept and a portion is missing. This sample yields approximately 350,000 clones, of which around 82% are seen a single time; approximately 3.1% belongs to the top ten. The sequencing sample was made of peripheral blood. These receptors were obtained from a young man with active or convalescent COVID-19.

V and J are TRBV5-4 and TRBJ1-4; 8 positions match TRBD1. The V segment lost 4 bases and the J segment 5 bases; nucleotides outside the gene matches: 10. Germline loops: CDR1 SGHNT, CDR2 YYREEE (reference sequence). There are 16 residues in the CDR3. DNA for the CDR3: TGTGCCAGCAGCCCCGGACAGGGACTGCTAAATGAAAAACTGTTTTTT. It encodes CASSPGQGLLNEKLFF.

This rearrangement joins TRBV10-3 to TRBJ2-7; TRBD1 matches 7 bases. The CDR3 consists of 14 residues. Germline assignment: CDR1 ENHRY and CDR2 SYGVKD. Trimming took 5 bases from V and 2 from J; bases not matched to a gene: 6. Here the CDR3 reads CAISPGTAPYEQYF. The CDR3 DNA sequence: TGTGCCATCAGTCCTGGGACAGCCCCCTACGAGCAGTACTTC.

The table lists this clone with a few counts. CDR3 residues: CASSLGVTRGALEQFF. In DNA, the CDR3 is TGCGCCAGCAGCCTGGGTGTAACGCGGGGGGCGCTGGAGCAGTTCTTC. The chain combines TRBV4-3 with TRBJ2-1; 8 bases map to TRBD2. Germline assignment: CDR1 LGHNA and CDR2 YSLEER. CDR3 length: 16 amino acids. With V trimmed by 4 bases and J by 10 bases, 15 bases remained unmatched.

The rearrangement joins TRBV7-8 to TRBJ2-1; 9 bases agree with TRBD1. CDR1 and CDR2 (germline): SGHVS, FQNEAQ. The CDR3 extends over 14 amino acids. V dropped 7 bases and J dropped 6; count of bases not matched to a gene: 7. The CDR3 nucleotides read TGTGCCAGCACCCGTAGGACAGGGGCCAATGAGCAGTTCTTC. Protein: CASTRRTGANEQFF.

V and J are TRBV3-1 (or the pseudogene TRBV3-2) and TRBJ2-7; D perhaps matches TRBD2 (6 bases). The germline V gene encodes CDR1 LGHDT and CDR2 YNNKEL (reference sequence). There are 14 residues in the CDR3. V was clipped by 3 bases and J by 5 bases, with 14 bases between them. CDR3 amino acids: CASSHSAGGNEQYF. CDR3 nucleotide sequence: TGTGCCAGCAGCCACAGTGCTGGGGGGAACGAGCAGTACTTC.

The rearrangement joins TRBV2 to TRBJ1-4; possibly TRBD1 for D (5 bases). Germline loops: CDR1 SNHLY, CDR2 FYNNEI. The CDR3 sequence is 14 residues long. Deletions cut 1 base from V and 7 bases from J, with 10 bases between. The CDR3 bases are TGTGCCAGCAGTGAAGGGGGAGGGGCTGAAAAACTGTTTTTT. This encodes CASSEGGGAEKLFF.

The J gene is TRBJ2-2, the V gene TRBV29-1; 7 bases fit TRBD2. Germline loops: CDR1 SQVTM, CDR2 ANQGSEA. The CDR3 runs 14 residues. The ends lost 6 bases at V and 0 bases at J; junction bases unmatched: 4. The CDR3 reads CSVPLAANTGELFF. The CDR3 bases are TGCAGCGTACCTCTAGCGGCGAACACCGGGGAGCTGTTTTTT.

The rearrangement uses TRBV21-1 and TRBJ1-6; the table's D gene call, TRBD1, was not cross checked with the DNA. TRBV21-1 is marked as a pseudogene. This CDR3 spans 16 amino acids. CDR3 sequence: CASRSSAGAINSPLHF. In DNA, the CDR3 is TGTGCCAGCAGATCGTCCGCAGGGGCGATCAATTCACCCCTCCACTTT.

This clone was picked up many times. The chain couples TRBV30 to TRBJ1-1; 8 bases agree with TRBD1. The CDR3 has 14 amino acids. J lost 0 bases, V lost 3 bases, and 3 bases had no gene match. Germline V gene data show CDR1 as GTSNPN and CDR2 as SVGIG (reference sequence). CDR3 DNA: TGTGCCTGGAGCAGACAGGGGCTGAACACTGAAGCTTTCTTT. This sequence encodes CAWSRQGLNTEAFF. Variable domain in full (rest from reference TRBV30 and TRBJ1-1): SQTIHQWPATLVQPVGSPLSLECTVEGTSNPNLYWYRQAAGRGLQLLFYSVGIGQISSEVPQNLSASRPQDRQFILSSKKLLLSDSGFYLCAWSRQGLNTEAFFGQGTRLTVV.

This clone is a singleton in its sample. This sequence joins TRBV5-1 and TRBJ2-3; TRBD2 is a possible D gene (6 bases). Trimming took 6 bases from V and 4 from J, leaving 18 bases between them. The CDR3 is 15 amino acids. Germline V gene lookup returns CDR1 SGHRS and CDR2 YFSETQ. The CDR3 protein is CASTLTSSLADTQYF. CDR3 bases: TGCGCCAGCACCTTAACTAGCTCCCTGGCAGATACGCAGTATTTT.

This clone was counted only a few times. This chain joins TRBV7-2 and TRBJ2-1, with D maybe TRBD2 (5 bases). With 5 bases removed from V and 1 base from J, the gap between germline ends came to 9 bases. Germline V gene data show CDR1 as SGHTA and CDR2 as FQGNSA. CDR3 length: 14 residues. CDR3 residues: CASSPAESYNEQFF. DNA of the CDR3: TGTGCCAGCAGCCCAGCGGAATCCTACAATGAGCAGTTCTTC.

The gene calls are TRBV7-3 and TRBJ2-2, with D possibly TRBD1 on 6 matching bases. Trimming cost V 3 bases and J 4 bases, with 15 bases left between them. Per the germline V gene, CDR1 is SGHTA and CDR2 is FQGTGA. The CDR3 runs to 16 residues. CDR3 sequence reads: CASSFNHLRGTGELFF. DNA for the CDR3: TGTGCCAGCAGCTTTAATCACCTCAGGGGCACCGGGGAGCTGTTTTTT.

This chain's CDR3 is CASSFVAGNTGELFF. The CDR3 DNA sequence: TGTGCCAGCAGCTTTGTAGCGGGGAACACCGGGGAGCTGTTTTTT. The chain has TRBV9 and TRBJ2-2, with 7 bases lining up with TRBD2. The CDR3 is 15 residues long. V was clipped by 4 bases and J by 1 base; unmatched bases: 4. The germline CDR1 and CDR2 sequences are SGDLS and YYNGEE.

This clone was found a few times. The chain uses TRBV4-2 and TRBJ1-3, with D possibly being TRBD1 (6 bases). Germline V gene lookup returns CDR1 LGHNA and CDR2 YNFKEQ. The CDR3 covers 17 residues. Trimming stripped 0 bases from V and 3 bases from J, with 15 bases between. CDR3 nucleotides: TGTGCCAGCAGCCAAGAAGGGGACATAGGACTTGGAAACACCATATATTTT. As protein: CASSQEGDIGLGNTIYF.

The rearrangement uses TRBV7-8 and TRBJ2-5, with a weak D call TRBD1 (5 bases). The CDR3 loop spans 13 amino acids. Germline values: CDR1 SGHVS, CDR2 FQNEAQ. V dropped 1 base and J dropped 5 bases, with 8 bases sitting between them. The CDR3 DNA is TGTGCCAGCAGCTTAGAGGGGCGTGAGACCCAGTACTTC. Protein sequence: CASSLEGRETQYF. Full variable domain (outside the CDR3, taken from reference TRBV7-8 and TRBJ2-5): GAGVSQSPRYKVAKRGQDVALRCDPISGHVSLFWYQQALGQGPEFLTYFQNEAQLDKSGLPSDRFFAERPEGSVSTLKIQRTQQEDSAVYLCASSLEGRETQYFGPGTRLLVL.

The chain joins TRBV7-2 to TRBJ1-1, with D perhaps TRBD1 (5 bases). The CDR3 extends over 15 amino acids. Deletions cut 0 bases from V and 3 bases from J, with 11 bases between. Per the germline V gene, CDR1 is SGHTA and CDR2 is FQGNSA. The DNA for the CDR3 is TGTGCCAGCAGCTTAGCGGTGGGGCTGTACACTGAAGCTTTCTTT. Protein: CASSLAVGLYTEAFF.

This chain connects TRBV19 to TRBJ1-3; no reliable D call. Trimming shortened V by 1 base and J by 0 bases, and 10 bases separated the two germline ends. CDR3 length: 16 amino acids. From germline, CDR1 is LNHDA and CDR2 SQIVND (reference sequence). CDR3 amino acids: CASSIAPAASGNTIYF. The CDR3, as DNA: TGTGCCAGTAGTATAGCCCCAGCGGCCTCTGGAAACACCATATATTTT.

Written as DNA, the CDR3 is TGTGCCAGCAGCTTAAGCGGGAGAGTGAACAATGAGCAGTTCTTC. Encoded protein: CASSLSGRVNNEQFF. The V gene is TRBV7-3, the J gene TRBJ2-1, with 7 positions matching TRBD2. CDR1 and CDR2 from the germline V gene are SGHTA and FQGTGA. This CDR3 spans 15 amino acids. V was pared by 1 base and J by 5 bases, with 5 bases of the junction left unmatched.

The chain combines TRBV3-1 (or the pseudogene TRBV3-2) with TRBJ1-6, with 8 nucleotides matching TRBD1. Germline CDR1 reads LGHDT; CDR2 reads YNNKEL (reference sequence). The CDR3 consists of 14 residues. V dropped 4 bases and J dropped 8; count of bases not matched to a gene: 4. The CDR3 protein is CASSLTGDHSPLHF. CDR3 DNA sequence: TGTGCCAGCAGCCTGACAGGGGACCATTCACCCCTCCACTTT.

V is TRBV7-3 and J is TRBJ2-7; 7 nucleotides match TRBD2. Germline trimming cut 1 base from V and 0 bases from J; bases unmatched to any gene: 3. CDR1 is SGHTA and CDR2 is FQGTGA in the germline V gene. The CDR3 consists of 15 residues. The CDR3 protein is CASSLRGGSSYEQYF. CDR3 nucleotides: TGTGCCAGCAGCTTAAGGGGGGGTAGCTCCTACGAGCAGTACTTC.

The V gene is TRBV7-9, the J gene TRBJ1-2, with 7 nucleotides matching TRBD1. Germline V gives CDR1 SEHNR, CDR2 FQNEAQ (reference sequence). The V gene end was trimmed by 1 base and the J gene end by 3 bases; junction bases not matched to a gene: 14. This CDR3 comprises 18 residues. In DNA form, the CDR3 reads TGTGCCAGCAGCTTAGAAAGGGCCCCGACAGGGAAGGACTATGGCTACACCTTC. It is translated as CASSLERAPTGKDYGYTF.

The chain joins TRBV5-1 to TRBJ2-5, with D perhaps matching TRBD2 (6 bases). V lost 4 bases, J lost 5 bases, and 18 bases lay in between. The length of the CDR3 is 15 residues. Germline-derived CDR1 and CDR2 are SGHRS and YFSETQ. The CDR3 DNA follows: TGCGCCAGCAGCCGTCTGGCGGGGATAGGGGAGACCCAGTACTTC. Protein sequence: CASSRLAGIGETQYF.

CDR3 nucleotides: TGTGCCAGCTCACCACGGATGGAGGACCCAACCACTGAAGCTTTCTTT. Protein: CASSPRMEDPTTEAFF. V and J are TRBV18 and TRBJ1-1; D is uncertain. Germline loops: CDR1 KGHSH, CDR2 LQKENI. This CDR3 spans 16 amino acids. V lost 1 base and J 4 bases, leaving 16 bases between the germline ends. The complete variable domain, with remaining parts taken from reference TRBV18 and TRBJ1-1, reads NAGVMQNPRHLVRRRGQEARLRCSPMKGHSHVYWYRQLPEEGLKFMVYLQKENIIDESGMPKERFSAEFPKEGPSILRIQQVVRGDSAAYFCASSPRMEDPTTEAFFGQGTRLTVV.

The V and J genes are TRBV28 and TRBJ1-3; 7 nucleotides agree with TRBD1. Germline loops: CDR1 MDHEN, CDR2 SYDVKM. The V gene end was trimmed by 6 bases and the J gene end by 6 bases; junction bases not matched to a gene: 11. The CDR3 covers 15 residues. This CDR3 reads CASSPPHTGENTIYF. The CDR3, as DNA: TGTGCCAGCAGCCCTCCCCACACAGGGGAAAACACCATATATTTT. Looking up the rest from reference TRBV28 and TRBJ1-3 gives the full variable domain: DVKVTQSSRYLVKRTGEKVFLECVQDMDHENMFWYRQDPGLGLRLIYFSYDVKMKEKGDIPEGYSVSREKKERFSLILESASTNQTSMYLCASSPPHTGENTIYFGEGSWLTVV.